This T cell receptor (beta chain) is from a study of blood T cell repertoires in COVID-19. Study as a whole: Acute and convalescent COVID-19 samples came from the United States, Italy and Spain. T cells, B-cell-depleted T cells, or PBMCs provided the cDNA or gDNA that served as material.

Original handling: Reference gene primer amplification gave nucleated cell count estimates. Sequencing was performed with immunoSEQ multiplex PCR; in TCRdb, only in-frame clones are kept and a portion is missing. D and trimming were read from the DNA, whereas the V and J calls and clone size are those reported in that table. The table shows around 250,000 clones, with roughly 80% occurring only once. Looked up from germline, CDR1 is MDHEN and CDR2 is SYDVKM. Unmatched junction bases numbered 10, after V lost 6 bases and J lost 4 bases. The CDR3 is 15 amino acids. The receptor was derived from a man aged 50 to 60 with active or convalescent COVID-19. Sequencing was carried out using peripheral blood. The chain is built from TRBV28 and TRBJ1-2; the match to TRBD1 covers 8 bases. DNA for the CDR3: TGTGCCAGCAGGCCAGGGACAGGACGTTTCTATGGCTACACCTTC. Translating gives CASRPGTGRFYGYTF.